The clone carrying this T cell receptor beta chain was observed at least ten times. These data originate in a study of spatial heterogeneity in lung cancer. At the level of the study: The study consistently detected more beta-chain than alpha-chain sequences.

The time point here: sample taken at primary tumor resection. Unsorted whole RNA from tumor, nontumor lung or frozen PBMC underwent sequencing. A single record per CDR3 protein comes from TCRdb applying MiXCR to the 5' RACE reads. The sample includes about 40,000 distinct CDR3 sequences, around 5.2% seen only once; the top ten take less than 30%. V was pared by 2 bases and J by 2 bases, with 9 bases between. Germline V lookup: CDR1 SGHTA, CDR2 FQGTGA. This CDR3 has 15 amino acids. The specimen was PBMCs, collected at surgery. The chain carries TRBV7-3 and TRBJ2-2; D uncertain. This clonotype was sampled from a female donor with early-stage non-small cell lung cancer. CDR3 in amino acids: CASSLSAVNTGELFF. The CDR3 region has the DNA TGTGCCAGCAGCTTATCGGCCGTCAACACCGGGGAGCTGTTTTTT.